A single sample is the source of the 23 T cell receptor beta chains below, sequenced in a study of graft-versus-host responses after intestinal transplantation. Profiled with immunoSEQ multiplex PCR; TCRdb holds only in-frame clones, not every one. This table holds some 44,000 clones, around 96% found once. Specimen: PBMCs, collected approximately 340 days after intestinal transplant. These receptors came from a human patient who received an intestinal transplant, so some T cells may come from the graft donor.

The J gene is TRBJ2-2, the V gene TRBV29-1, with TRBD2 matching over 16 bases. There are 17 residues in the CDR3. The germline V gene has CDR1 SQVTM and CDR2 ANQGSEA. V gave up 3 bases and J gave up 1 base; unmatched junction bases: 2. CDR3 loop: CSVEGLAGGRNTGELFF. CDR3 DNA: TGCAGCGTTGAGGGACTAGCGGGGGGGCGGAACACCGGGGAGCTGTTTTTT.

This sequence joins TRBV15 and TRBJ2-7, with TRBD1 identical over 8 bases. CDR3 size: 14 residues. CDR1 and CDR2 (germline): LNHNV, YYDKDF (reference sequence). V dropped 4 bases and J dropped 2; count of bases not matched to a gene: 4. CDR3 protein: CATSTDRGAYEQYF. The CDR3 bases are TGTGCCACCAGCACCGACAGGGGAGCCTACGAGCAGTACTTC. The complete variable domain, with remaining parts taken from reference TRBV15 and TRBJ2-7, reads DAMVIQNPRYQVTQFGKPVTLSCSQTLNHNVMYWYQQKSSQAPKLLFHYYDKDFNNEADTPDNFQSRRPNTSFCFLDIRSPGLGDTAMYLCATSTDRGAYEQYFGPGTRLTVT.

Only one count was recorded for this clone. This sequence joins TRBV10-3 and TRBJ2-3; 12 nucleotides match TRBD1. The CDR3 loop spans 17 amino acids. Germline CDR1 reads ENHRY; CDR2 reads SYGVKD. J gave up 3 bases and V 4 bases, and 8 bases lay outside the gene matches. This chain's CDR3 is CAISGGPGQGATDTQYF. In DNA form, the CDR3 reads TGTGCCATCAGTGGGGGACCGGGACAGGGGGCAACAGATACGCAGTATTTT.

The gene calls are TRBV9 and TRBJ1-1; D possibly corresponds to TRBD1 (5 bases). V was shortened by 4 bases and J by 6 bases, with 19 bases between the two germline ends. Germline CDR1 reads SGDLS; CDR2 reads YYNGEE. The CDR3 spans 15 residues. CDR3 coding DNA: TGTGCCAGCAGCCCGCGACCACTCGACAGCTCTGAAGCTTTCTTT. Amino acids: CASSPRPLDSSEAFF. Supplemented by reference TRBV9 and TRBJ1-1, the full variable domain reads DSGVTQTPKHLITATGQRVTLRCSPRSGDLSVYWYQQSLDQGLQFLIQYYNGEERAKGNILERFSAQQFPDLHSELNLSSLELGDSALYFCASSPRPLDSSEAFFGQGTRLTVV.

The rearrangement uses TRBV6-5 and TRBJ2-6; TRBD1 might be the D (6 bases). From germline, CDR1 is MNHEY and CDR2 SVGAGI. CDR3 length: 15 amino acids. Trimming stripped 6 bases from V and 2 bases from J, with 11 bases between. DNA of the CDR3: TGTGCCAGCAGGATTTCAGGGGCTGGGGCCAACGTCCTGACTTTC. Translation gives CASRISGAGANVLTF.

This clone was detected once. The chain employs TRBV7-2 and TRBJ1-5; D unclear. This CDR3 region has 15 residues. Germline CDR1 SGHTA, CDR2 FQGNSA. V shed 1 base and J shed 7 bases, with 14 bases lying between them. DNA of the CDR3: TGTGCCAGCAGCTTAGTATCTAGTTCGGGGCAGCCCCAGCATTTT. The encoded protein is CASSLVSSSGQPQHF.

This rearrangement joins TRBV5-1 to TRBJ2-2; D remains ambiguous. The CDR3 runs 15 residues. V was cut by 4 bases and J by 4 bases, with 14 bases left in between. The V gene's germline CDR1 is SGHRS and CDR2 YFSETQ. CDR3 region: CASSPSPNPTGELFF. CDR3 bases: TGCGCCAGCAGCCCTTCCCCTAATCCCACCGGGGAGCTGTTTTTT.

In this sample, this clone turned up once. The rearrangement joins TRBV10-2 to TRBJ2-7; 10 bases fit TRBD1. Germline values: CDR1 WSHSY, CDR2 SAAADI. This CDR3 region has 12 residues. Trimming cost V 9 bases and J 3 bases; bases outside gene matches: 2. The CDR3 sequence: CASRDRGYEQYF. As DNA, the CDR3 is TGCGCCAGTAGGGACAGGGGCTACGAGCAGTACTTC.

This CDR3 is CATTRRTQMNTEAFF. Here the CDR3 DNA reads TGTGCCACAACTCGACGGACCCAGATGAACACTGAAGCTTTCTTT. J is TRBJ1-1 and V is TRBV6-1; D gene unclear. The V gene lost 10 bases and the J gene lost 0 bases, with 18 bases spanning the gap. Germline lookup yields CDR1 MNHNS and CDR2 SASEGT. This CDR3 spans 15 amino acids.

The chain is built from TRBV7-9 and TRBJ2-3; 10 bases agree with TRBD1. The CDR3 consists of 17 residues. Germline-derived CDR1 and CDR2 are SEHNR and FQNEAQ (reference sequence). Losses at the gene ends were 4 bases for V and 2 bases for J; bases not matched to a gene: 9. CDR3 nucleotide sequence: TGTGCCAGCAGCTCACCCCCCGGGACAGGGGTCACAGATACGCAGTATTTT. Translation: CASSSPPGTGVTDTQYF.

Comment on this clone: Mismatch with germline at one junction end may stem from a read error. Other DNA sequences in this sample translate to the same CDR3. The chain links TRBV6-6 to TRBJ1-1, with 7 bases that match TRBD1. The germline gives CDR1 MNHNY, CDR2 SVGAGI (reference sequence). The CDR3 totals 14 residues. As DNA, the CDR3 is TGCGCCAGCAGTTACTCAGGGGGTAACACTGAAGCTTTCTTT. Translation: CASSYSGGNTEAFF.

The chain has TRBV11-2 and TRBJ1-1; 9 bases are shared with TRBD1. CDR1 SGHAT and CDR2 FQNNGV come from the germline V gene. Trimming at V came to 5 bases and at J to 6 bases, leaving 16 bases not matched to a gene. This CDR3 region has 17 residues. CDR3 DNA sequence: TGTGCCAGCAGCCCGCCATTGGGTACAGGGGGCTGGGCTGAAGCTTTCTTT. Translated, it gives CASSPPLGTGGWAEAFF.

V is TRBV6-1 and J is TRBJ2-7; 9 bases align to TRBD2. Per germline, CDR1 MNHNS and CDR2 SASEGT. The CDR3 length is 15 residues. The V and J ends lost 0 bases and 2 bases, in that order; junction bases with no gene match: 2. As DNA, the CDR3 is TGTGCCAGCAGTGAAGCGCCTAGCGGGGCCTACGAGCAGTACTTC. Its translation is CASSEAPSGAYEQYF.

CDR3 amino acids: CASSLIGGASTDTQYF. CDR3 bases: TGTGCCAGCAGCTTAATCGGGGGCGCGAGCACAGATACGCAGTATTTT. This chain joins TRBV11-2 and TRBJ2-3, with D perhaps being TRBD1 or TRBD2 (6 bases each). CDR3 length: 16 residues. With 2 bases removed from V and 0 bases from J, the gap between germline ends came to 12 bases. Germline V lookup: CDR1 SGHAT, CDR2 FQNNGV.

The chain has TRBV5-1 and TRBJ2-1; D may correspond to TRBD1 or TRBD2 (5 bases each). Germline V gene sequence: CDR1 SGHRS, CDR2 YFSETQ. The CDR3 contains 13 residues. Trimming left V 7 bases short and J 1 base short, with 9 bases between. The CDR3 DNA is TGCGCCAGCGCCGGGACGTCCTACAATGAGCAGTTCTTC. Protein product: CASAGTSYNEQFF.

The V gene is TRBV5-1, the J gene TRBJ2-7; D unresolved. This CDR3 spans 14 amino acids. The germline V gene encodes CDR1 SGHRS and CDR2 YFSETQ. Between the trimmed V and J ends, which lost 4 bases and 7 bases, there was a span of 18 bases. This CDR3 reads CASSLVSPFEEQYF. Written as DNA, the CDR3 is TGCGCCAGCAGCCTTGTATCGCCATTTGAAGAGCAGTACTTC.

The V gene is TRBV6-5, the J gene TRBJ1-6; D uncertain. Germline loops: CDR1 MNHEY, CDR2 SVGAGI. With 5 bases removed from V and 14 bases from J, the gap between germline ends came to 13 bases. The CDR3 spans 12 residues. For the CDR3, the DNA is TGTGCCAGCAGTATGAACCTCCAATCCCTCCACTTT. Its protein is CASSMNLQSLHF.

The J gene is TRBJ2-6, the V gene TRBV6-6; D might be TRBD1 or TRBD2, each matching 6 bases. Germline CDR1 is MNHNY and CDR2 is SVGAGI (reference sequence). The CDR3 consists of 15 residues. The V end lost 7 bases, the J end lost 1 base, and 11 bases lay between the germline ends. The CDR3 loop is CASIGGGSGANVLTF. DNA of the CDR3: TGTGCCAGCATTGGAGGGGGGTCTGGGGCCAACGTCCTGACTTTC.

J is TRBJ2-1 and V is TRBV19, with 13 nucleotides matching TRBD2. The CDR3 runs 14 residues. Germline trimming cut 10 bases from V and 9 bases from J; bases unmatched to any gene: 9. Germline assignment: CDR1 LNHDA and CDR2 SQIVND (reference sequence). CDR3 loop: CATRLAGGPAEQFF. The CDR3 DNA follows: TGTGCCACCAGACTAGCGGGAGGTCCTGCTGAGCAGTTCTTC.

V and J are TRBV18 and TRBJ2-7, with D possibly matching TRBD1 (6 bases). The CDR3 is 13 residues long. The V end lost 5 bases, the J end lost 6 bases, and 14 bases lay between the germline ends. Germline V gene sequence: CDR1 KGHSH, CDR2 LQKENI. The CDR3 sequence is CASSNLDRLEQYF. In nucleotides, the CDR3 is TGTGCCAGCTCAAATCTTGACAGGCTCGAGCAGTACTTC.

The genes are TRBV7-2 and TRBJ2-1; no definite D call. V gave up 1 base and J gave up 6 bases, with 7 bases separating them. The CDR3 spans 13 residues. The germline V gene encodes CDR1 SGHTA and CDR2 FQGNSA. The CDR3 DNA is TGTGCCAGCAGCTTAGTGCAGCGCAATGAGCAGTTCTTC. Its translation is CASSLVQRNEQFF. The full variable domain, with the rest looked up from reference TRBV7-2 and TRBJ2-1, is GAGVSQSPSNKVTEKGKDVELRCDPISGHTALYWYRQSLGQGLEFLIYFQGNSAPDKSGLPSDRFSAERTGGSVSTLTIQRTQQEDSAVYLCASSLVQRNEQFFGPGTRLTVL.

The J gene is TRBJ2-2, the V gene TRBV11-2; TRBD2 aligns across 8 bases. Germline values: CDR1 SGHAT, CDR2 FQNNGV. The CDR3 spans 15 residues. The V segment lost 5 bases and the J segment 6 bases; nucleotides outside the gene matches: 8. This CDR3 is CASSETSGVAGELFF. In DNA, the CDR3 is TGTGCCAGCAGCGAAACTAGCGGAGTAGCCGGGGAGCTGTTTTTT.

This CDR3 is CASSYKQGLKLFF. In nucleotides, the CDR3 is TGTGCCAGCAGTTATAAACAGGGTCTAAAGCTGTTTTTT. This sequence joins TRBV6-6 and TRBJ2-2; a possible D gene is TRBD1 (6 bases). CDR1 and CDR2 from the germline V gene are MNHNY and SVGAGI (reference sequence). Trimming left V 3 bases short and J 12 bases short, with 14 bases between. The CDR3 extends over 13 amino acids.